This T cell receptor beta chain came from a study of OX40 agonist ivuxolimab in advanced cancers. For the study in its entirety: Ivuxolimab was an agonistic, fully human IgG2 monoclonal antibody directed against OX40 (CD134), a costimulatory receptor. Intravenous ivuxolimab was administered to patients every 2 weeks at six dose levels: 0.01, 0.1, 0.3, 1.5, 3 and 10 mg/kg. Of the 50 to 55 dose-escalation patients, hepatocellular carcinoma was present in approximately 20, melanoma in roughly 15, renal cell carcinoma in 9 and head and neck cancer in 9. In the dose-escalation cohort, approximately 82% of patients were male, and the mean age was approximately 60 years with a range of roughly 20 to 79. Prior anti-PD-1, anti-PD-L1 or anti-CTLA-4 therapy was permitted, and checkpoint inhibitors had been received by around 39% of dose-escalation patients. Partial responses were achieved by three dose-escalation patients, of whom one had hepatocellular carcinoma and two had cutaneous melanoma. The point of sequencing TCRbeta in the periphery was to test whether ivuxolimab changed TCR sequence diversity and drove clonal T-cell expansion. The paper reports the monotherapy dose-escalation portion (N of about 56 patients) of the phase I ivuxolimab trial. Overall results and qualifications from the work: Low levels of normalized T-cell clonal expansion were also shown by some nonresponding patients. Partial responders in the 0.1-3.0 mg/kg groups had among the lowest normalized peripheral clonal expansion, especially among CD8+ T cells. Which antigens the clonally expanded peripheral T cells were specific for was not determined. At doses from 0.1 to 3.0 mg/kg, clonal expansion was seen in both CD4+ and CD8+ blood T cells between baseline and week 6. After ivuxolimab, more expanded clones were found on average in CD8+ T cells than in CD4+ T cells.

CDR1 and CDR2 are read off the germline V gene as SNHLY and FYNNEI. CDR3 length: 13 amino acids, cysteine to phenylalanine. Only the CDR3 DNA is retained, 39 bases long and in frame from the first base. V sheds 6 bases and J sheds 1 base, leaving 7 bases between their ends. To sequence the TCRbeta CDR3 region, genomic DNA was isolated from the sorted cells. The immunoSEQ Assay was used for sequencing of TCRbeta CDR3 regions. The immuneACCESS repertoire file appears here via TCRdb, limited to in-frame rearrangements. These files lack a portion of the clones; in checked studies, under half of the deficit traces to unresolved V genes, and the cause of the others is not known. The sample contains tens of thousands of clones, about 92% of them found a single time. The leading ten clones occupy 0.3% to 0.4% of the sample. Patients with autoimmune disease history or receiving systemic immunosuppression were excluded from the trial. In every dose cohort, peripheral blood was drawn for TCR sequencing at baseline, cycle 4 day 1, and cycle 7 day 1. Samples were obtained from an open-label, multicenter, first-in-human phase I dose-escalation trial of ivuxolimab. Adults with locally advanced or metastatic melanoma, renal cell carcinoma, hepatocellular carcinoma or head and neck squamous cell carcinoma were enrolled in the trial. Before TCR sequencing, CD4+ and CD8+ T cells were separately sorted from peripheral blood.

A word on this clone: Which antigen it targets is not known. One base away there is no much larger clone; base qualities are not given.

The receptor chain draws on TRBV2 and TRBJ1-3, with no D gene named confidently. Sequenced material: CD4+ or CD8+ T cells sorted from blood, taken in a trial of the OX40 agonist ivuxolimab. This TCR came from an adult with an advanced solid tumor such as melanoma, head and neck, liver or kidney cancer. Read as DNA, the sequence is TGTGCCAGCAGGTCTGGGTCTGGAAACACCATATATTTT. It encodes CASRSGSGNTIYF.